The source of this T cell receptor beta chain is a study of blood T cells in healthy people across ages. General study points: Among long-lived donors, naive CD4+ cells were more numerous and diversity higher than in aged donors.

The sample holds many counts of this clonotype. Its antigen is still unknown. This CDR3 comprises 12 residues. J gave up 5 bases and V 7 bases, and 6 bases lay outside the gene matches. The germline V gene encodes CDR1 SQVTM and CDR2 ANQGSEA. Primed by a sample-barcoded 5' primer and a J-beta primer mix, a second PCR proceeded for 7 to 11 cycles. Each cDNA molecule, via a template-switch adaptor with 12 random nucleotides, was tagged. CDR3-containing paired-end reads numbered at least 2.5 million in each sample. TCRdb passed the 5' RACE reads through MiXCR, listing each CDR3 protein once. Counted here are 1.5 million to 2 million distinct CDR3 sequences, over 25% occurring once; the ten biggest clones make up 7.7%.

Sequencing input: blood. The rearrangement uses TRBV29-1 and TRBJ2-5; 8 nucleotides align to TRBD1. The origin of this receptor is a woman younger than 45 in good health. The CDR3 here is CSARTGWETQYF. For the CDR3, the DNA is TGCAGCGCCCGGACAGGGTGGGAGACCCAGTACTTC.